This entry describes one T cell receptor (beta chain). The antigen it binds to is not known. Base qualities were left out, and no much larger clone turns up one base away. The source of the sample is a study of cytomegalovirus exposure and HLA in healthy donors (dated by TCRdb to the late 2010s). For the wider study: In an earlier analysis of several hundred of the donors, approximately 300 Gb of sequence data and approximately 100 million unique TCR beta sequences from about 179 million T cells were reported. An early release that covered some 640 HLA-typed donors contained approximately 300 gigabases of sequencing data and 75 million to 100 million unique TCR sequences. Because of strong linkage in the cohort, roughly five DR-DQ haplotypes were treated as single units for association and clustering. Every discovery cohort repertoire had been produced on one sequencing platform. Rather than using new phenotypic data, the later analysis identified candidate immune exposures from TCR beta sequences and from how often those sequences occurred across donors. Donor age, sex, ethnicity and CMV serostatus were compiled together with the repertoire data. A later genetic analysis used genome-wide SNP genotypes for about three fifths of the 666 donors, treating that subset as a discovery cohort. The study aimed to test whether cataloging public T cell receptors could reveal signatures of past pathogen exposure. To study patterns of TCR occurrence, a later analysis re-analyzed previously published TCR beta repertoires from more than 550 donors and added high-resolution HLA genotyping. An earlier analysis of around 540 of the donors applied high-throughput TCR beta sequencing to assess whether each TCR beta V gene segment acted as functional or pseudogenic. To predict cytomegalovirus infection status, the study combined high-throughput TCR immunosequencing, statistical association of individual TCRs with disease status, and machine learning. Typing coverage differed by locus: A, B, C, DRB1 and DQB1 were typed in roughly 629-630 donors, DQA1 in 500 to 550, DPA1 in around 610, and DPB1 in 400 to 490. On average, 235,054 unique TCR beta nucleotide sequences were sequenced per donor among about 400 genotyped donors of the cohort, with roughly 18% of those sequences being non-productive. Along with the roughly 610-subject first cohort, a separate validation cohort of over a hundred different subjects was used. HLA typing included class I and class II loci at four-digit resolution. The study used immunosequencing to profile the T cell repertoires of approximately 690 subjects and linked those repertoires to cytomegalovirus serostatus. Of the roughly 400 genotyped donors, 65% to 90% were placed in the genetic ancestry cluster associated with self-reported Caucasian donors. What the work shows at the level of the full study, not this receptor alone: According to a later genetic analysis, donors in an Asian-associated ancestry cluster had fewer N-insertions in productive TCRs than the approximately 700-donor mean. The only immune exposure information available for the cohort was CMV serostatus. In this cohort, only TCR beta chains were sequenced, and detectable features were limited by the absence of alpha or paired-chain data. Linkage disequilibrium might explain the correlated functional status among segregating V segments, but an unknown experimental factor could not be excluded. The presence/absence analyses assumed that sequencing depth was roughly uniform across donors, and that assumption may not be true. Strong co-occurrence of HLA alleles, especially DR and DQ, made assigning TCR associations to individual alleles difficult. In an earlier analysis of about 600 of the donors, most TCR beta V segments appeared in productive rearrangements about 87% or about 30% of the time, broadly matching IMGT annotations. According to the authors, the approach could potentially be generalized to other disease states and immunological phenotypes. A later analysis found that HLA-associated TCR beta chains were more clonally expanded and had lower generation probabilities than equally common non-associated chains. Because counts were too low, about 15 rarely observed V segments, including chromosome 9 orphons, were left out of the earlier analysis of over 550 of the donors. In a later analysis, TCR association rates were found to vary across HLA loci, with the most associated TCRs seen for DRB1 alleles and the fewest for HLA-C alleles. Most TCR sequences were seen in very few donors, while some public TCRs were found in many individuals. Because some donors lacked HLA typing at each locus, the association tests relied only on the typed subset. In both the original and validation cohorts, the classifier was reported to diagnose cytomegalovirus status with high specificity and sensitivity. A later analysis reported that several top co-occurrence clusters appeared linked to parvovirus B19, influenza, CMV and Epstein-Barr virus. In vitro tests confirmed that a few of the cytomegalovirus-associated TCR beta chains recognize cytomegalovirus antigens. A further reported finding was that TCR beta sequences accurately predicted the HLA-A and HLA-B alleles for most subjects in the first cohort. Specific HLA alleles were associated with over 15,000 TCR beta sequences at a false discovery rate of 0.05 in a later analysis. A cluster of highly shared sequence variants was judged likely to represent a technical artifact of the sequencing pipeline. According to a later analysis, most CMV-associated TCR beta chains appeared to be HLA-restricted, and the HLA associations seemed to be driven largely by CMV exposure. The study gave a list of under 200 TCR beta chains associated with cytomegalovirus. V-gene and J-gene trimming of TCR beta chains was associated with a missense DCLRE1C variant in a later genetic analysis, and the association was replicated in an independent cohort.

The cohort consisted of hundreds of healthy bone marrow donors. Cohort members were all nominally healthy when sampled, although unrecorded immune exposures were likely present. The donor tested CMV seronegative and was one of the 352 seronegative cohort members. Every donor gave a peripheral blood sample, and the peripheral blood mononuclear cells from that sample were used for TCR beta sequencing. The Qiagen DNeasy Blood Extraction Kit was used to extract genomic DNA from the blood cell samples. To prepare the library, the immunoSEQ multiplex PCR assay was applied. For the multiplex PCR, a mixture combining 60 forward primers for TCR Vbeta segments and 13 reverse primers for TCR Jbeta segments was used. The CDR3 region of rearranged TCR beta genes was amplified from genomic DNA by a multiplex PCR assay. The amplified TCR beta libraries were sequenced on the Illumina HiSeq System as 87-base-pair reads. From the authors' description of their analysis: In a later analysis, some 80 million unique TCR beta chains were counted across the 650 to 700 repertoires, and roughly 11 million of these chains were shared by at least two donors. Raw reads were error-corrected and collapsed into unique sequences by a nearest-neighbor algorithm in which closely related sequences were merged to remove PCR and sequencing errors. CDR3 sequences were aligned to IMGT reference sequences to assign V, D and J gene segments. Each retained sequence needed at least a six-nucleotide match to both a V gene segment and a J gene segment. A rearrangement counted as productive if the CDR3 had no stop codons and remained in frame with V and J, and every other rearrangement counted as non-productive. CDR3 was defined by IMGT convention, running from the second conserved V-encoded cysteine to the conserved J-encoded phenylalanine. Sequences without an unambiguous match to a single V gene segment were excluded from the earlier analysis of about 630 of the donors. In an earlier analysis of a few hundred of the donors, a V segment was called functional when productive rearrangements were above 56.7%, and segregating when the standard deviation between donors exceeded 5%. To diagnose cytomegalovirus status from the catalog of TCR beta chain sequences, a statistical classification framework was built. In a later analysis, TCR nucleotide sequences were compared against IMGT/GENE-DB human TR gene sequences so that V and J genes could be assigned. In a later analysis, CDR3 sequences and most-parsimonious VDJ recombination scenarios were assigned using the TCRdist pipeline. In a later analysis, each TCR beta chain was defined by its CDR3 amino acid sequence together with its V-gene family, and reads without a unique V-gene family were excluded. As a way to deal with suspected cross-contamination and a sequencing artifact, a later analysis dropped 450 to 600 nucleotide sequences that were highly shared and had low generation probability. For each public chain, a later analysis derived a clonal expansion index from normalized ranks of inferred template counts within each repertoire. In a later analysis, generation probabilities were computed with a VDJ recombination model fitted to out-of-frame rearrangements, and the resulting probabilities were checked against IGoR. In a later analysis, TCR-TCR, TCR-HLA and TCR-CMV co-occurrence was scored with hypergeometric tests, and a repertoire-size bias correction was applied to TCR pairs. To estimate false discovery rates, a later analysis permuted the HLA or CMV assignments 20 times. In a later analysis, co-occurring TCRs were grouped with DBSCAN, and TCRdist sequence similarity was added when clustering was performed within HLA-allele-positive subsets. Repertoires with fewer than 30,000 or more than 120,000 public chains were left out of co-occurrence clustering, as were roughly five repertoires with anomalous nucleotide sharing. In its TCRdb copy, this immuneACCESS table keeps in-frame sequences only and misses some clones. Where compared with another copy, unresolved V genes explain less than half of these, and the others have no known cause. V and J calls and clone size are those listed in that table; D and trimming were worked out from the DNA. Present in this sample are about 110,000 clones, roughly three quarters of which were seen just once. 5.6% of the sample is taken by the ten largest.

This sequence originates from a male donor in good health and CMV-seronegative. Sequenced input: PBMCs.

The DNA sequence follows: TGTGCCAGTAGTACACAAGCTGGACAGGGGTCCTACGAGCAGTACTTC. Its amino acids are CASSTQAGQGSYEQYF. The rearranged segments are TRBV19 and TRBJ2-7; TRBD1 aligns with 9 central bases. The CDR3 sequence holds 16 residues, the cysteine and phenylalanine included. The CDR3 DNA has 48 bases and is translated from base 1. From the germline V gene (reference sequence), CDR1 is LNHDA and CDR2 is SQIVND. The V end gives up 4 bases and the J end 1 base, leaving 8 bases in the junction not matched to a gene.